A selection of T cell receptor beta chains follows, all from one sample in a study of T cell responses to AZD1222 COVID-19 vaccine. Produced via immunoSEQ multiplex PCR; TCRdb's table is partial and in-frame only. This table has roughly 200,000 clones, 85% to 95% appearing once. Sequenced here: peripheral blood, sampled 28 days after the second dose of the MenACWY control vaccine. The receptors were sampled from an adult who received the MenACWY meningococcal vaccine as a control. Both conserved end residues are part of each CDR3. A D gene is named only where the DNA matches it firmly.

V | D | CDR3
TRBV6-4 | TRBD1 | CASTAGDRGYEQYF
TRBV7-8 | TRBD1 | CASSLQGILSYEQYF
TRBV7-9 | - | CASSPTGQPQHF
TRBV7-8 | - | CASSLRQLPDGYTF
TRBV29-1 | - | CSGGRDSYNSPLHF
TRBV4-1 | - | CASSLTPGTADEKLFF
TRBV20-1 | - | CSASHLSNEKLFF
TRBV3-1/TRBV3-2 | TRBD2 | CATRPGGRTGELFF
TRBV4-1 | - | CASRGREEKLFF
TRBV19 | - | CASSVHGGGIEAFF
TRBV21-1 | - | CASSKDTVRDTEAFF
TRBV7-2 | - | CASSLRGFSPNYGYTF
TRBV20-1 | TRBD1 | CSASSQGAKNSPLHF
TRBV4-1 | TRBD1 | CASSQGQGGGANEKLFF
TRBV6-5 | - | CASRPLTGANTEAFF
TRBV6-5 | - | CASSYSGRVSNQPQHF
TRBV27 | TRBD1 | CASSPTGPTGGQYF
TRBV7-9 | - | CASSLVGTDTQYF
TRBV7-9 | - | CASSLRANTGELFF
TRBV6-5 | TRBD1 | CASPGTGNYGYTF
TRBV12-5 | - | CASGLVLGFGYTF
TRBV2 | TRBD2 | CASSERGGGTDTQYF
TRBV27 | TRBD1 | CASSRQGASYEQYF
TRBV18 | TRBD1 | CASSPRDRVNQPQHF
TRBV7-2 | - | CASSFGGLETEAFF
TRBV5-1 | - | CASNRDGGAPGNYGYTF
TRBV30 | TRBD2 | CAFLPSGGYEQYF
TRBV10-3 | - | CAISEFTSNQPQHF
TRBV6-5 | - | CASRARQPQHF
TRBV27 | - | CASSSSGVWGTEAFF
TRBV10-3 | - | CAISVDSNYGYTF